These 24 T cell receptor beta chains were all obtained from the same sample, sequenced in a study of early T cells in non-severe SARS-CoV-2 infection. TCRdb ran MiXCR on the 5' RACE reads and lists one entry per CDR3 protein. This sample carries roughly 60,000 distinct CDR3 sequences, roughly 8.4% of them seen once, and the ten largest clones take roughly 3.5%. The sequencing input was whole blood. These receptors came from an adult who was a healthcare worker with PCR-confirmed SARS-CoV-2 infection or an uninfected control (not recorded which).

J is TRBJ2-1 and V is TRBV6-1; D remains unclear. V was clipped by 1 base and J by 8 bases, with 6 bases between them. CDR1 and CDR2 (germline): MNHNS, SASEGT. This CDR3 has 12 amino acids. CDR3 sequence reads: CASSEESDEQFF. CDR3 sequence (DNA): TGTGCCAGCAGTGAAGAATCGGATGAGCAGTTCTTC.

This clonotype turned up a few times. This sequence joins TRBV7-2 and TRBJ2-7; 8 bases match TRBD2. The CDR3 sequence is 14 residues long. Germline values: CDR1 SGHTA, CDR2 FQGNSA. The trim removed 1 base at V and 2 bases at J, leaving 1 base unmatched. The DNA of the CDR3 is TGTGCCAGCAGCTTAGTAGCGGGGACCTACGAGCAGTACTTC. This gives the protein CASSLVAGTYEQYF.

This clonotype was observed at least ten times. The CDR3 DNA is TGTGCCACCAGCAGAGGGGGGACAGGGTCTGACGAGCAGTACTTC. It encodes CATSRGGTGSDEQYF. This chain links TRBV15 with TRBJ2-7, with 9 positions matching TRBD1. The CDR3 loop spans 15 amino acids. Germline V gene data show CDR1 as LNHNV and CDR2 as YYDKDF (reference sequence). The V gene end was trimmed by 1 base and the J gene end by 5 bases; junction bases not matched to a gene: 6.

This clonotype was observed a single time. The gene calls are TRBV7-3 and TRBJ2-1, with 7 bases fitting TRBD2. This CDR3 has 17 residues. V gave up 3 bases and J gave up 7 bases; unmatched junction bases: 15. The germline V gene has CDR1 SGHTA and CDR2 FQGTGA. The CDR3 spells CASSLWGGDPGRNEQFF. CDR3 in DNA: TGTGCCAGCAGCTTGTGGGGAGGTGACCCCGGGAGGAATGAGCAGTTCTTC.

This clonotype was detected many times. This rearrangement joins TRBV4-1 to TRBJ2-1, with 10 bases aligning to TRBD2. The CDR3 spans 14 residues. Germline CDR1 MGHRA, CDR2 YSYEKL. Unmatched junction bases numbered 4, after V lost 6 bases and J lost 5 bases. CDR3 DNA sequence: TGCGCCAGCAGGCTAGCGGGAGAGAACAATGAGCAGTTCTTC. It specifies CASRLAGENNEQFF.

This chain uses TRBV27 with TRBJ2-7; the match to TRBD2 covers 9 bases. The length of the CDR3 is 15 residues. Trimming cost V 6 bases and J 4 bases; bases outside gene matches: 10. Germline-derived CDR1 and CDR2 are MNHEY and SMNVEV (reference sequence). In DNA, the CDR3 is TGTGCCAGCAGCCCCAATAGCGGGAGCAGGTACGAGCAGTACTTC. Encoded protein: CASSPNSGSRYEQYF.

This clonotype was observed a handful of times. The chain carries TRBV27 and TRBJ2-7; the D is unclear. The ends were cut back, 4 bases at V and 8 bases at J, with 12 bases in the middle. CDR1 is MNHEY and CDR2 is SMNVEV in the germline V gene (reference sequence). The CDR3 extends over 12 amino acids. As DNA, the CDR3 is TGTGCCAGCAGTTCGGCTAGATCTAAGCAGTACTTC. Protein: CASSSARSKQYF.

This clonotype occurred once. This may arise from a read error, as a much more abundant clone is one base away. The CDR3 spells CASSVSGSNTGEPFF. The CDR3 DNA follows: TGTGCCAGCAGCGTCAGCGGGAGTAACACCGGGGAGCCGTTTTTT. V gene TRBV9 combines with J gene TRBJ2-2; TRBD2 aligns across 8 bases. CDR1 and CDR2 (germline): SGDLS, YYNGEE. The CDR3 is 15 amino acids.

This clonotype appeared many times. The chain uses TRBV29-1 and TRBJ2-1; no firm D call. Germline V gene sequence: CDR1 SQVTM, CDR2 ANQGSEA. The CDR3 consists of 10 residues. V was clipped by 7 bases and J by 10 bases, with 11 bases between them. This CDR3 reads CSAGSREQFF. The DNA of the CDR3 is TGCAGCGCTGGAAGTCGGGAGCAGTTCTTC.

This clonotype was recorded at least ten times. V gene TRBV7-2 combines with J gene TRBJ2-7; D is possibly TRBD1 (6 bases). V was clipped by 8 bases and J by 5 bases, with 25 bases between them. The CDR3 runs to 16 residues. CDR1 and CDR2 (germline): SGHTA, FQGNSA. This CDR3 is CASRTQGGQGGNEQYF. CDR3 coding DNA: TGTGCCAGCCGCACCCAAGGGGGACAAGGGGGAAACGAGCAGTACTTC.

This clonotype was seen only a few times. V usage is TRBV20-1 and J usage is TRBJ2-5; D perhaps matches TRBD2 (7 bases). The CDR3 has 14 residues. Trimming shortened V by 1 base and J by 1 base, and 10 bases separated the two germline ends. Germline-derived CDR1 and CDR2 are DFQATT and SNEGSKA (reference sequence). CDR3 loop: CSARGGGPQETQYF. The CDR3 region has the DNA TGCAGTGCTAGAGGGGGGGGCCCCCAAGAGACCCAGTACTTC.

This clonotype was observed at least ten times. The chain joins TRBV7-3 to TRBJ2-1; D unresolved. V was shortened by 3 bases and J by 6 bases, with 9 bases between the two germline ends. This CDR3 is built from 13 residues. Germline lookup yields CDR1 SGHTA and CDR2 FQGTGA. CDR3 nucleotide sequence: TGTGCCAGCAGCTTGGGCCCGGGCAATGAGCAGTTCTTC. Its translation: CASSLGPGNEQFF.

The chain links TRBV20-1 to TRBJ2-5; tentative D call: TRBD2 (7 bases). Looked up from germline, CDR1 is DFQATT and CDR2 is SNEGSKA (reference sequence). Trimming pared 0 bases from V and 0 bases from J, leaving 14 bases between. This CDR3 has 16 residues. The CDR3 protein is CSARDRGDKDQETQYF. The CDR3 DNA sequence: TGCAGTGCTAGAGATCGGGGGGACAAAGACCAAGAGACCCAGTACTTC.

This clonotype came up many times. The chain joins TRBV28 to TRBJ1-6; no definite D call. Germline assignment: CDR1 MDHEN and CDR2 SYDVKM. Between the trimmed V and J ends, which lost 6 bases and 3 bases, there was a span of 9 bases. This CDR3 has 14 residues. The CDR3 DNA sequence: TGTGCCAGCAGACACGGCCGCTATAATTCACCCCTCCACTTT. Its translation: CASRHGRYNSPLHF.

At least ten counts were recorded for this clonotype. Sequence at one end of the junction differs from germline and may be a read error. This sequence joins TRBV2 and TRBJ2-1, with 9 bases that match TRBD2. The CDR3 length is 15 residues. Germline values: CDR1 SNHLY, CDR2 FYNNEI. Written as DNA, the CDR3 is TGTGCCAGCAGTGAAGCGGGACTAGCTACGAATGGGCAGTTCTTC. Translating it yields CASSEAGLATNGQFF.

This clonotype was detected ten times or more. The chain uses TRBV3-1 and TRBJ2-1; no clear D. The CDR3 covers 13 residues. Trimming shortened V by 5 bases and J by 0 bases, and 5 bases separated the two germline ends. Germline lookup yields CDR1 LGHDT and CDR2 YNNKEL (reference sequence). The CDR3 nucleotides are TGTGCCAGCAGCGAGAGCTCCTACAATGAGCAGTTCTTC. Protein product: CASSESSYNEQFF.

This clonotype was detected many times. The J gene is TRBJ2-3, the V gene TRBV28; D is perhaps TRBD2 (6 bases). Germline V gene data show CDR1 as MDHEN and CDR2 as SYDVKM. Trimming shortened V by 6 bases and J by 2 bases, and 12 bases separated the two germline ends. The CDR3 covers 14 residues. This chain's CDR3 is CASRERVHTDTQYF. CDR3 coding DNA: TGTGCCAGCAGGGAGCGGGTCCACACAGATACGCAGTATTTT.

This clonotype was seen repeatedly, ten times or more. This chain links TRBV20-1 with TRBJ2-3; D gene ambiguous. Germline loops: CDR1 DFQATT, CDR2 SNEGSKA (reference sequence). The germline V and J ends were trimmed by 4 bases and 5 bases, with 10 bases remaining between them. The CDR3 totals 12 residues. DNA for the CDR3: TGCAGTGCTACCCAGGATGGAGATACGCAGTATTTT. Encoded protein: CSATQDGDTQYF.

This clonotype was found many times. This chain uses TRBV28 with TRBJ2-5, with 13 bases aligning to TRBD2. The CDR3 extends over 16 amino acids. Germline CDR1 is MDHEN and CDR2 is SYDVKM. The V and J ends lost 5 bases and 1 base, in that order; junction bases with no gene match: 4. CDR3 nucleotide sequence: TGTGCCAGCAGTCTCGGACTAGCGGGGGCCCAAGAGACCCAGTACTTC. Its translation is CASSLGLAGAQETQYF.

This clonotype was picked up many times. This rearrangement joins TRBV3-1 to TRBJ2-1, with D possibly TRBD2 on 6 matching bases. The germline CDR1 and CDR2 sequences are LGHDT and YNNKEL (reference sequence). The CDR3 extends over 16 amino acids. V shed 4 bases and J shed 7 bases, with 20 bases lying between them. CDR3 nucleotides: TGTGCCAGCAGCCCCTTCGCTAGCGTCCCAAGGAATGAGCAGTTCTTC. Its translation: CASSPFASVPRNEQFF.

This clonotype came up many times. DNA of the CDR3: TGCGCCAGCAGCTACCCGAACACTGAAGCTTTCTTT. Encoded protein: CASSYPNTEAFF. J is TRBJ1-1 and V is TRBV5-1; D uncertain. Trimming took off 3 bases at V and 1 base at J, with 4 bases between the two ends. CDR1 is SGHRS, CDR2 YFSETQ, per germline. CDR3 length: 12 amino acids.

The gene calls are TRBV20-1 and TRBJ2-1; TRBD1 is a possible D gene (6 bases). The germline V gene has CDR1 DFQATT and CDR2 SNEGSKA (reference sequence). This CDR3 comprises 13 residues. Trimming left V 5 bases short and J 3 bases short, with 11 bases between. This CDR3 is CSALRGHYNEQFF. The CDR3 coding sequence is TGCAGTGCTCTCCGGGGACACTACAATGAGCAGTTCTTC.

The chain joins TRBV27 to TRBJ1-1; 8 bases match TRBD1. Germline-derived CDR1 and CDR2 are MNHEY and SMNVEV (reference sequence). V gave up 4 bases and J gave up 1 base; unmatched junction bases: 5. CDR3 length: 15 amino acids. This CDR3 reads CASSSQGARNTEAFF. The CDR3 bases are TGTGCCAGCAGTTCCCAGGGGGCCCGGAACACTGAAGCTTTCTTT.

This clonotype showed up many times. V usage is TRBV2 and J usage is TRBJ2-2, with no clear D. The CDR3 sequence is 14 residues long. V lost 3 bases and J lost 4, with 9 bases in between. CDR1 and CDR2 from the germline V gene are SNHLY and FYNNEI. CDR3 protein: CASSEIRATGELFF. The CDR3 DNA follows: TGTGCCAGCAGTGAGATTAGGGCCACCGGGGAGCTGTTTTTT.